Listed below are T cell receptor beta chains from one sample, sequenced in a study of Ad26.COV2.S vaccination and SARS-CoV-2 variants. Data came from immunoSEQ multiplex PCR; TCRdb stores just in-frame clones and leaves some out. The table has about 400,000 clones, roughly 80% seen once; the top ten hold more than 7%. The sample was peripheral blood, taken in a trial of Ad26.COV2.S vaccine versus placebo. The receptors come from a person aged 18-65 years who received the Ad26.COV2.S COVID-19 vaccine or a placebo. Each CDR3 is given with its conserved first and last residue. D genes are given only for firm matches. Clone size, where shown, is once, few, many, or a class for clones that have expanded.

D gene: -; clone size: once; J gene: TRBJ2-5; V gene: TRBV4-2; CDR3 DNA: TGTGCCAGCAGCGTCTTGCGGGGAGAGACCCAGTACTTC; CDR3 protein: CASSVLRGETQYF
D gene: -; clone size: -; J gene: TRBJ2-7; V gene: TRBV6-2/TRBV6-3; CDR3 DNA: TGTGCCAGCAGTTACTCATCAGGGGCGATTAAGCGGAACGAGCAGTACTTC; CDR3 protein: CASSYSSGAIKRNEQYF
D gene: -; clone size: -; J gene: TRBJ2-5; V gene: TRBV5-1; CDR3 DNA: TGCGCCAGTGATAAGAACGGGGCGGGGACCCAGTACTTC; CDR3 protein: CASDKNGAGTQYF
D gene: TRBD1; clone size: -; J gene: TRBJ1-4; V gene: TRBV11-2; CDR3 DNA: TGTGCCAGCAGCGACCGGGACAGGGGCCGCCGGGTTTTT; CDR3 protein: CASSDRDRGRRVF
D gene: TRBD1; clone size: -; J gene: TRBJ1-2; V gene: TRBV19; CDR3 DNA: TGTGCCAGTAGTATTGGGACAGGGAGCTATGGCTACACCTTC; CDR3 protein: CASSIGTGSYGYTF
D gene: -; clone size: -; J gene: TRBJ2-7; V gene: TRBV6-5; CDR3 DNA: TGTGCCAGCAGTTACGGACCGGGGGCGATGAACGAGCAGTACTTC; CDR3 protein: CASSYGPGAMNEQYF
D gene: -; clone size: -; J gene: TRBJ1-4; V gene: TRBV19; CDR3 DNA: TGTGCCAGTAGTTCCCGTCGAGGAGCAACTAATGAAAAACTGTTTTTT; CDR3 protein: CASSSRRGATNEKLFF
D gene: TRBD1; clone size: -; J gene: TRBJ1-2; V gene: TRBV18; CDR3 DNA: TGTGCCAGCTCACCCCCCAACGAGGTAGGGGGCGTTGGCTACACCTTC; CDR3 protein: CASSPPNEVGGVGYTF
D gene: -; clone size: -; J gene: TRBJ2-7; V gene: TRBV19; CDR3 DNA: TGTGCCAGTAGTCCCTCCGGCTACGAGCAGTACTTC; CDR3 protein: CASSPSGYEQYF
D gene: -; clone size: -; J gene: TRBJ1-5; V gene: TRBV2; CDR3 DNA: TGTGCCAGCAGTGGTTCGGGGGGTAGGGGCAATCAGCCCCAGCATTTT; CDR3 protein: CASSGSGGRGNQPQHF
D gene: -; clone size: -; J gene: TRBJ1-2; V gene: TRBV18; CDR3 DNA: TGTGCCAGCTCCCCAACAGAGGGTGGCTACACCTTC; CDR3 protein: CASSPTEGGYTF
D gene: -; clone size: -; J gene: TRBJ1-2; V gene: TRBV30; CDR3 DNA: TGTGCCTTTCTTTTTAACCCAAACTATGGCTACACCTTC; CDR3 protein: CAFLFNPNYGYTF
D gene: -; clone size: few; J gene: TRBJ1-2; V gene: TRBV19; CDR3 DNA: TGTGCCAGTAGTCGGGAGGTTCGTTGGAACTATGGCTACACCTTC; CDR3 protein: CASSREVRWNYGYTF
D gene: TRBD2; clone size: -; J gene: TRBJ2-3; V gene: TRBV7-9; CDR3 DNA: TGTGCCAGCAGCCCAACCAGCGGGAGTGGATATACGCAGTATTTT; CDR3 protein: CASSPTSGSGYTQYF
D gene: TRBD2; clone size: -; J gene: TRBJ2-3; V gene: TRBV9; CDR3 DNA: TGTGCCAGCAGCCCCTTTCCGGGACGGGGGGCAGATACGCAGTATTTT; CDR3 protein: CASSPFPGRGADTQYF